Below, 21 T cell receptor beta chains from the same sample are listed, as sequenced in a study of T cells in Graves' hyperthyroidism and ophthalmopathy. TCR beta CDR3 sequences were amplified from RNA transcripts. During a first-round RT-PCR of the TCR CDR3, the HTBI primer set was used. MiXCR, run by TCRdb on the multiplex PCR reads, gives a single entry per CDR3 protein. The repertoire holds 540,000 or so distinct CDR3 sequences, around 42% seen once, with 15% to 20% in the top ten. Input material: peripheral blood or thyroid tissue (not recorded which). The receptors originated from an adult woman with Graves' disease, either hyperthyroidism or ophthalmopathy (not recorded which).

In this sample, this clonotype turned up many times. The chain has TRBV20-1 and TRBJ2-7; D gene uncertain. Germline CDR1 DFQATT, CDR2 SNEGSKA (reference sequence). The germline V and J ends were trimmed by 4 bases and 4 bases, with 11 bases remaining between them. The CDR3 is made up of 12 amino acids. CDR3 sequence (DNA): TGCAGTGCTAATCTGGGGAAGTACGAGCAGTACTTC. Amino acid sequence: CSANLGKYEQYF.

The table lists this clonotype with many counts. The chain links TRBV7-9 to TRBJ2-5; D may correspond to TRBD1 or TRBD2 (5 bases each). V shed 3 bases and J shed 1 base, with 15 bases lying between them. Germline assignment: CDR1 SEHNR and CDR2 FQNEAQ (reference sequence). The CDR3 length is 16 residues. CDR3 sequence reads: CASSLGAGRAQETQYF. The DNA for the CDR3 is TGTGCCAGCAGCTTGGGCGCGGGCAGGGCCCAAGAGACCCAGTACTTC. Full variable domain (outside the CDR3, taken from reference TRBV7-9 and TRBJ2-5): DTGVSQNPRHKITKRGQNVTFRCDPISEHNRLYWYRQTLGQGPEFLTYFQNEAQLEKSRLLSDRFSAERPKGSFSTLEIQRTEQGDSAMYLCASSLGAGRAQETQYFGPGTRLLVL.

In the case of this clonotype: The junction shows a germline mismatch at one end, possibly a read error. The CDR3 bases are TGTGCCACCAGCGATTGGGGACTAGCGGGGCAACCCTGGGTGGAGCAGTACTTC. This codes for CATSDWGLAGQPWVEQYF. The gene calls are TRBV24-1 and TRBJ2-7; TRBD2 aligns across 13 bases. The CDR3 is 18 residues long. Germline loops: CDR1 KGHDR, CDR2 SFDVKD.

This clonotype has a count of ten or more. The rearrangement links TRBV5-1 to TRBJ1-1; a possible D gene is TRBD1 (5 bases). Germline V gives CDR1 SGHRS, CDR2 YFSETQ. V was pared by 4 bases and J by 6 bases, with 16 bases between. CDR3 length equals 14 residues. This CDR3 is CASSLAPGRAEAFF. The CDR3 DNA is TGCGCCAGCAGCCTCGCACCGGGACGGGCTGAAGCTTTCTTT.

The chain has TRBV12-3 or TRBV12-4 and TRBJ1-4, with 8 nucleotides matching TRBD1. V lost 4 bases, J lost 6 bases, and 4 bases stayed unmatched. The CDR3 length is 14 residues. CDR3 loop: CASSWPGQDEKLFF. DNA for the CDR3: TGTGCCAGCAGTTGGCCGGGACAGGATGAAAAACTGTTTTTT.

With regard to this clonotype: One end of the junction fails to match germline, which may point to a read error. The chain joins TRBV5-5 to TRBJ1-4, with a possible D match to TRBD1 (5 bases). This CDR3 comprises 9 residues. Germline V gives CDR1 SGHKS, CDR2 YYEKEE (reference sequence). The CDR3 here is CVSTGELFF. For the CDR3, the DNA is TGTGTCAGCACAGGTGAACTGTTTTTT.

This clonotype showed up many times. This chain joins TRBV29-1 and TRBJ2-6; D gene unclear. The germline V and J ends were trimmed by 4 bases and 3 bases, with 10 bases remaining between them. Germline lookup yields CDR1 SQVTM and CDR2 ANQGSEA. The CDR3 spans 14 residues. The CDR3 protein is CSVAPRVGANVLTF. For the CDR3, the DNA is TGCAGCGTTGCGCCCCGGGTTGGGGCCAACGTCCTGACTTTC.

In this sample, this clonotype turned up many times. The chain combines TRBV6-6 with TRBJ1-2; 7 bases are shared with TRBD1. Germline CDR1 MNHNY, CDR2 SVGAGI (reference sequence). The CDR3 is 14 residues long. Trimming took 7 bases from V and 0 from J; bases not matched to a gene: 5. As DNA, the CDR3 is TGTGCCAGCAACCAGGGGGGAGCTAACTATGGCTACACCTTC. This codes for CASNQGGANYGYTF.

The chain links TRBV28 to TRBJ2-7, with D perhaps being TRBD1 or TRBD2 (5 bases each). V was clipped by 2 bases and J by 2 bases, with 16 bases between them. Germline V gene data show CDR1 as MDHEN and CDR2 as SYDVKM. The length of the CDR3 is 16 residues. CDR3 in DNA: TGTGCCAGCAGTTTAAAGCCGTCGTGGGACCCCTACGAGCAGTACTTC. Translating it yields CASSLKPSWDPYEQYF. Drawing the rest from reference TRBV28 and TRBJ2-7, the complete variable domain is DVKVTQSSRYLVKRTGEKVFLECVQDMDHENMFWYRQDPGLGLRLIYFSYDVKMKEKGDIPEGYSVSREKKERFSLILESASTNQTSMYLCASSLKPSWDPYEQYFGPGTRLTVT.

This clonotype was seen a handful of times. This sequence joins TRBV25-1 and TRBJ1-6; D may be TRBD1 (5 bases). The CDR3 runs 16 residues. In germline, CDR1 is MGHDK, CDR2 SYGVNS. The V end was cut by 5 bases, the J end by 11 bases, with 22 bases between. In DNA form, the CDR3 reads TGTGCCAGCAGTTCTTTAAACGGGGGTACCGGGACACCCCTCCACTTT. Protein: CASSSLNGGTGTPLHF.

V gene TRBV19 combines with J gene TRBJ1-2; the match to TRBD1 covers 8 bases. CDR1 and CDR2 from the germline V gene are LNHDA and SQIVND (reference sequence). V dropped 6 bases and J dropped 4; count of bases not matched to a gene: 4. The CDR3 has 13 amino acids. In DNA, the CDR3 is TGTGCCAGTAGCAGGGGGCGGTTCTATGGCTACACCTTC. It codes for CASSRGRFYGYTF.

The chain uses TRBV10-1 and TRBJ2-1; D not certain. The CDR3 is made up of 12 amino acids. The germline V gene has CDR1 WNHNN and CDR2 SYGVQD (reference sequence). Trimming took 6 bases from V and 5 from J, leaving 8 bases between them. The CDR3 DNA is TGCGCCAGCAGGGGCCCTAACAATGAGCAGTTCTTC. Amino acids: CASRGPNNEQFF.

This chain links TRBV7-8 with TRBJ1-2; 12 positions agree with TRBD1. There are 14 residues in the CDR3. Germline loops: CDR1 SGHVS, CDR2 FQNEAQ. V trimming: 6 bases; J trimming: 6 bases; junction bases outside the gene matches: 5. As DNA, the CDR3 is TGTGCCAGCAGTAGAGGGACAGGGGGCCATGGCTACACCTTC. Protein product: CASSRGTGGHGYTF. Supplemented by reference TRBV7-8 and TRBJ1-2, the full variable domain reads GAGVSQSPRYKVAKRGQDVALRCDPISGHVSLFWYQQALGQGPEFLTYFQNEAQLDKSGLPSDRFFAERPEGSVSTLKIQRTQQEDSAVYLCASSRGTGGHGYTFGSGTRLTVV.

This clonotype was detected once. V is TRBV15 and J is TRBJ1-1; maybe TRBD1 (5 bases). Germline loops: CDR1 LNHNV, CDR2 YYDKDF (reference sequence). V gave up 3 bases and J gave up 8 bases, with 25 bases separating them. The CDR3 is 17 residues long. CDR3 nucleotide sequence: TGTGCCACCAGCAGGGGGCTAGCGGTCGATTCCGGCGGGGAAGCTTTCTTT. As protein: CATSRGLAVDSGGEAFF.

The genes are TRBV18 and TRBJ1-4; D may be TRBD1 (6 bases). Germline V gives CDR1 KGHSH, CDR2 LQKENI. V gave up 0 bases and J gave up 4 bases, with 9 bases separating them. This CDR3 spans 15 amino acids. This CDR3 is CASSPPEGVNEKLFF. DNA of the CDR3: TGTGCCAGCTCACCACCGGAGGGGGTTAATGAAAAACTGTTTTTT.

This clonotype was seen repeatedly, ten times or more. The DNA of the CDR3 is TGCAGTGCTAGAGAACTAGCGGGAAGTTCAGCTGCCAACGAGCAGTACTTC. It encodes CSARELAGSSAANEQYF. The chain recombines TRBV20-1 with TRBJ2-7; 10 positions agree with TRBD2. CDR3 length equals 17 residues. Germline loops: CDR1 DFQATT, CDR2 SNEGSKA (reference sequence). J lost 5 bases, V lost 0 bases, and 13 bases had no gene match.

The J gene is TRBJ1-1, the V gene TRBV2; the D is unclear. The ends were cut back, 0 bases at V and 12 bases at J, with 11 bases in the middle. This CDR3 region has 12 residues. Germline V gene data show CDR1 as SNHLY and CDR2 as FYNNEI. The DNA of the CDR3 is TGTGCCAGCAGTGAAGCAGGTGCAGAGACTTTCTTT. This codes for CASSEAGAETFF.

This clonotype showed up just a few times. The chain couples TRBV10-3 to TRBJ2-5; either TRBD1 or TRBD2 may fit D (6 bases each). V dropped 8 bases and J dropped 5 bases, with 21 bases sitting between them. This CDR3 has 15 residues. Germline V CDR1 and CDR2: ENHRY, SYGVKD. This CDR3 reads CAIGPQGGMMETQYF. The CDR3 DNA reads as TGTGCCATCGGGCCTCAAGGGGGGATGATGGAGACCCAGTACTTC.

This clonotype was detected ten times or more. The chain carries TRBV4-2 and TRBJ2-2; D unclear. Trimming cost V 0 bases and J 0 bases, with 8 bases left between them. This CDR3 is built from 16 residues. CDR1 is LGHNA and CDR2 is YNFKEQ in the germline V gene. Written as DNA, the CDR3 is TGTGCCAGCAGCCAAGACCCAGGCCCGAACACCGGGGAGCTGTTTTTT. Amino acids: CASSQDPGPNTGELFF.

V is TRBV7-8 and J is TRBJ2-7; 11 bases fit TRBD1. From germline, CDR1 is SGHVS and CDR2 FQNEAQ. V lost 4 bases to trimming and J lost 7 bases; unmatched junction nucleotides: 12. The CDR3 loop spans 16 amino acids. This chain's CDR3 is CASSSWTGGALREQYF. DNA of the CDR3: TGTGCCAGCAGCTCGTGGACAGGGGGCGCGCTTCGGGAGCAGTACTTC. The complete variable domain, with remaining parts taken from reference TRBV7-8 and TRBJ2-7, reads GAGVSQSPRYKVAKRGQDVALRCDPISGHVSLFWYQQALGQGPEFLTYFQNEAQLDKSGLPSDRFFAERPEGSVSTLKIQRTQQEDSAVYLCASSSWTGGALREQYFGPGTRLTVT.

This clonotype has only one observation. With a much larger clone just one base away, this may be a read error. The V and J genes are TRBV2 and TRBJ2-5; 8 positions match TRBD2. Looked up from germline, CDR1 is SNHLY and CDR2 is FYNNEI. This CDR3 contains 14 residues. CDR3 in amino acids: CASSIAGFQETQHF. CDR3 sequence (DNA): TGTGCCAGCTCCATAGCGGGATTCCAAGAGACCCAGCACTTC.